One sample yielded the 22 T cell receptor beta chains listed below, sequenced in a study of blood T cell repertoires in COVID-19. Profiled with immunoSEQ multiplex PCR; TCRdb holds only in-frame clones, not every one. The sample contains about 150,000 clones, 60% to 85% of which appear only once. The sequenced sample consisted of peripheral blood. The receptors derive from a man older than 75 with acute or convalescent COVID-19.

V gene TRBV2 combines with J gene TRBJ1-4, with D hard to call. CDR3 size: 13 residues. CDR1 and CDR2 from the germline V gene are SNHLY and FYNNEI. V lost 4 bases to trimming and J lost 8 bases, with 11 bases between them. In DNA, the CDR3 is TGTGCCAGCAGTGGGAGGGTGGGCGAAAAACTGTTTTTT. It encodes CASSGRVGEKLFF.

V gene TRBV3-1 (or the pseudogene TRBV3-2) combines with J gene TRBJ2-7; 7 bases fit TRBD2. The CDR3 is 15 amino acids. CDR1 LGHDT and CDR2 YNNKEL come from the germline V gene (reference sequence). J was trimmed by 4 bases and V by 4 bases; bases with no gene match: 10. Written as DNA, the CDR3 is TGTGCCAGCAGCCCCGGGGAGGGACCTAAGTACGAGCAGTACTTC. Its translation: CASSPGEGPKYEQYF.

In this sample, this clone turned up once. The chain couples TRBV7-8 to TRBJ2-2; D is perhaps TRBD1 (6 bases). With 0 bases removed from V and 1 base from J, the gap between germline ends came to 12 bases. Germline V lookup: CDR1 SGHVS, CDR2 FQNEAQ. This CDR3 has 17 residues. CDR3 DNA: TGTGCCAGCAGCTTAGCATCCCGGACAGTGAACACCGGGGAGCTGTTTTTT. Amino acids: CASSLASRTVNTGELFF.

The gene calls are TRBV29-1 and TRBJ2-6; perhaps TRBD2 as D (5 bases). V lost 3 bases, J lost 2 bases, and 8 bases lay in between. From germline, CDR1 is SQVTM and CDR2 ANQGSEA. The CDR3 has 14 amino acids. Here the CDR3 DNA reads TGCAGCGTTGATGAGGGCCCTGGGGCCAACGTCCTGACTTTC. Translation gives CSVDEGPGANVLTF.

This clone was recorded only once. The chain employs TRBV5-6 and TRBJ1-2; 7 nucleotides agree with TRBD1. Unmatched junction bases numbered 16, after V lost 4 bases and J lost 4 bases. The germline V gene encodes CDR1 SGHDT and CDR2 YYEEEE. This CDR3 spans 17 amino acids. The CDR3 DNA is TGTGCCAGCAGCCGTGCCCTAGACAGGGACGGTATCTATGGCTACACCTTC. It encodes CASSRALDRDGIYGYTF.

The CDR3 region is CASRLAGGDTQYF. Here the CDR3 DNA reads TGTGCCAGCAGACTAGCGGGGGGGGATACGCAGTATTTT. This chain links TRBV12-3 or TRBV12-4 with TRBJ2-3; the match to TRBD2 covers 13 bases. Germline trimming cut 6 bases from V and 6 bases from J; bases unmatched to any gene: 0. This CDR3 comprises 13 residues.

CDR3 nucleotide sequence: TGTGCCAGCAGTTATCAACAGGGAATGCGAGGAGCTTTCTTT. Its translation is CASSYQQGMRGAFF. The genes are TRBV28 and TRBJ1-1, with D maybe TRBD1 (6 bases). V lost 4 bases and J 10 bases, leaving 19 bases between the germline ends. This CDR3 is built from 14 residues. Germline-derived CDR1 and CDR2 are MDHEN and SYDVKM.

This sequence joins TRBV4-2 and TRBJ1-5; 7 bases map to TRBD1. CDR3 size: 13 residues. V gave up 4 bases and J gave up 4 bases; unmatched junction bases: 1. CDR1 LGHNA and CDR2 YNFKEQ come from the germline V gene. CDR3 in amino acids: CASSRDSNQPQHF. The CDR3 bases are TGTGCCAGCAGCCGGGACAGTAATCAGCCCCAGCATTTT.

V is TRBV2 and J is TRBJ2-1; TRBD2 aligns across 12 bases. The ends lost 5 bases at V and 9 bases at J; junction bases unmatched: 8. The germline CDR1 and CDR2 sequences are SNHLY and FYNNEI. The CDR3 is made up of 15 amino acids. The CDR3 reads CASSFSSGGAGEQFF. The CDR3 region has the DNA TGTGCCAGCAGTTTCTCTAGCGGGGGGGCGGGTGAGCAGTTCTTC.

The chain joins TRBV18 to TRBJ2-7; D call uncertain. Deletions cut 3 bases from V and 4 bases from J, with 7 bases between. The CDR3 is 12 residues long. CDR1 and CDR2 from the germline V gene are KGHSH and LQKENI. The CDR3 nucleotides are TGTGCCAGCTCACCGTCCAGTTACGAGCAGTACTTC. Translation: CASSPSSYEQYF.

The CDR3 sequence: CASSTGGPYEQYV. CDR3 bases: TGTGCCAGCAGCACAGGGGGCCCTTACGAGCAGTACGTC. The chain combines TRBV6-5 with TRBJ2-7; 9 bases are shared with TRBD1. This CDR3 region has 13 residues. Per germline, CDR1 MNHEY and CDR2 SVGAGI. J was trimmed by 4 bases and V by 6 bases; bases with no gene match: 4.

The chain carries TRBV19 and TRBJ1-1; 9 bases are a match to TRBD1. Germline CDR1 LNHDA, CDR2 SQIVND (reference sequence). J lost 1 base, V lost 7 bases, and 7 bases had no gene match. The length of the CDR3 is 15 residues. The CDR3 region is CASTPPGQGNTEAFF. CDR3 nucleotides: TGTGCCAGTACCCCGCCGGGACAGGGGAACACTGAAGCTTTCTTT.

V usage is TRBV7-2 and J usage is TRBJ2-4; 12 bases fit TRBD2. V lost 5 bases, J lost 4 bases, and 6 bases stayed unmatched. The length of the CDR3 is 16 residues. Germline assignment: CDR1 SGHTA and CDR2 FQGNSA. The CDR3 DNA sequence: TGTGCCAGCAGCCCCCTAGCGGGGGGGCTAAAAAACATTCAGTACTTC. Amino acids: CASSPLAGGLKNIQYF.

CDR3 coding DNA: TGCGCCAGCAGCCTGACAGGGGGCGATGGCTACACCTTC. Translation: CASSLTGGDGYTF. The chain combines TRBV5-1 with TRBJ1-2, with 10 nucleotides matching TRBD1. Germline lookup yields CDR1 SGHRS and CDR2 YFSETQ. The CDR3 is 13 residues long. V lost 4 bases to trimming and J lost 6 bases; unmatched junction nucleotides: 3.

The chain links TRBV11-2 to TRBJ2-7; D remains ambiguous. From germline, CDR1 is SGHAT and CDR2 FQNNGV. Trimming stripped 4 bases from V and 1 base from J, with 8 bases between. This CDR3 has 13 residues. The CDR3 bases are TGTGCCAGCAGCTCCGGGTTTTCCTACGAGCAGTACGTC. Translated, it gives CASSSGFSYEQYV.

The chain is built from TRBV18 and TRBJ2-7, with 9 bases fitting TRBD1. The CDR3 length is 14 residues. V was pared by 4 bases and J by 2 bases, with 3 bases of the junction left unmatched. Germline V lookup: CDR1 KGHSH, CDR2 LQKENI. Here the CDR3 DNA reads TGTGCCAGCTCACTGGGACAGGGTCCCTACGAGCAGTACGTC. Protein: CASSLGQGPYEQYV.

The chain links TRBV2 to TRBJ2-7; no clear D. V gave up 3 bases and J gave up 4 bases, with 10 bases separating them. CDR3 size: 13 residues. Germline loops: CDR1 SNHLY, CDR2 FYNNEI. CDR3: CASSDPPGYEQYF. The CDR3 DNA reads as TGTGCCAGCAGTGACCCCCCCGGGTACGAGCAGTACTTC.

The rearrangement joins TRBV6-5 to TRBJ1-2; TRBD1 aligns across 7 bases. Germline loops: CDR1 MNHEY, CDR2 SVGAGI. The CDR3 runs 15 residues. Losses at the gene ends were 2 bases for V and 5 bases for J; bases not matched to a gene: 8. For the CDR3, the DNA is TGTGCCAGCAGTTACCGAACGACAGGGACTTATGGCTACACCTTC. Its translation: CASSYRTTGTYGYTF.

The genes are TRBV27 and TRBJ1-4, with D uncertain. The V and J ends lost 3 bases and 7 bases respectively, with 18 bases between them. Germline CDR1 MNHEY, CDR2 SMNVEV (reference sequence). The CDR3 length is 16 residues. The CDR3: CASSLIGTILSEKLFF. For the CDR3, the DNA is TGTGCCAGCAGTTTGATCGGAACCATACTAAGTGAAAAACTGTTTTTT.

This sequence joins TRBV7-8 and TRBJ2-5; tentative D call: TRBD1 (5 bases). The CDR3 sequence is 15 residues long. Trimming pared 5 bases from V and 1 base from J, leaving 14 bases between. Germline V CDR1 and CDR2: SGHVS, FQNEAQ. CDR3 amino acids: CASSVEVQGQETQYF. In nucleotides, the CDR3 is TGTGCCAGCAGCGTCGAGGTGCAGGGCCAAGAGACCCAGTACTTC.

This CDR3 is CASSRPGSASHGYTF. The CDR3 DNA is TGTGCCAGCAGCCGACCAGGTTCGGCATCTCATGGCTACACCTTC. The V call is TRBV3-1 (or the pseudogene TRBV3-2), the J call TRBJ1-2; D gene uncertain. Germline V lookup: CDR1 LGHDT, CDR2 YNNKEL (reference sequence). V lost 4 bases and J 6 bases, leaving 18 bases between the germline ends. This CDR3 is 15 amino acids long.

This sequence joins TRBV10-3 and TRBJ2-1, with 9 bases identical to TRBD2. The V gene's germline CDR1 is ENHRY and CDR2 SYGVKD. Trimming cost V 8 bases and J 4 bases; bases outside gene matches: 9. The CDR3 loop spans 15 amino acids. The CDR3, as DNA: TGTGCCATCGGAGTCAGCGGGGGGCAATACAATGAGCAGTTCTTC. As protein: CAIGVSGGQYNEQFF.